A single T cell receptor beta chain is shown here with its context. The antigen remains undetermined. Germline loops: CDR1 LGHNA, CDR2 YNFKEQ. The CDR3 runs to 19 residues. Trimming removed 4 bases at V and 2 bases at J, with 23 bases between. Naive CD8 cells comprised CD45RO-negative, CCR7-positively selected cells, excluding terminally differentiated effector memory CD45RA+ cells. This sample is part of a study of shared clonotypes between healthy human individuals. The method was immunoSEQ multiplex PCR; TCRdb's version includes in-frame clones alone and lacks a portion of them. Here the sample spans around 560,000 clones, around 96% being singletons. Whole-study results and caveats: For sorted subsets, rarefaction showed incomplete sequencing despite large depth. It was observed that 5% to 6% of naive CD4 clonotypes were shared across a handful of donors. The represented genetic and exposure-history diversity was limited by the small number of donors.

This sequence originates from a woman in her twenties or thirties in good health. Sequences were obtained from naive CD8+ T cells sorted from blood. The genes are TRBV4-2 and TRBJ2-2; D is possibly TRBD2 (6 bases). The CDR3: CASSLVAAAAQLNTGELFF. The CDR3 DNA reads TGTGCCAGCAGCCTCGTAGCGGCCGCCGCACAGTTAAACACCGGGGAGCTGTTTTTT.